This passage covers 30 T cell receptor beta chains from one sample sequenced in a study of metastatic and nonmetastatic thyroid tumors. The entire patient cohort was treatment-naive prior to thyroid surgery. With MiXCR, TCRdb called clones anew from the PCR reads. The table has about 92,000 clones, 14% to 15% seen once. What was sequenced was blood. The receptor set was obtained from a female donor with papillary thyroid cancer or a benign thyroid nodule (not recorded which). Some clones in this sample may be carry-over from other donors' samples.

In this sample, this clone turned up many times. Within the sample, other DNA sequences also encode this same CDR3. The V and J genes are TRBV20-1 and TRBJ2-2, with D possibly matching TRBD1 (5 bases). Trimming pared 5 bases from V and 1 base from J, leaving 11 bases between. CDR1 and CDR2 (germline): DFQATT, SNEGSKA (reference sequence). CDR3 length: 14 residues. Here the CDR3 DNA reads TGCAGTGCTGCAGACAGAAAGAACACCGGGGAGCTGTTTTTT. Its translation: CSAADRKNTGELFF.

This clone was found a few times. The same CDR3 also results from other DNA sequences found in this sample. The CDR3 is CASSLRGGKRDTQYF. DNA of the CDR3: TGTGCCAGCAGCCTAAGAGGGGGGAAGCGAGATACGCAGTATTTT. V and J are TRBV7-3 and TRBJ2-3, with D possibly being TRBD1 or TRBD2 (6 bases each). The CDR3 contains 15 residues. V was clipped by 5 bases and J by 5 bases, with 17 bases between them. The germline gives CDR1 SGHTA, CDR2 FQGTGA.

This clone was picked up many times. Other nucleotide sequences from this sample produce the same CDR3. This chain links TRBV7-9 with TRBJ1-1; D possibly corresponds to TRBD1 (5 bases). The CDR3 runs 15 residues. The germline V and J ends were trimmed by 7 bases and 4 bases, with 19 bases remaining between them. Germline CDR1 is SEHNR and CDR2 is FQNEAQ (reference sequence). The CDR3 region is CASKGQGPRSTEAFF. The CDR3 nucleotides are TGTGCCAGCAAAGGGCAGGGCCCGAGATCCACTGAAGCTTTCTTT.

In its sample, this clone was seen many times. V and J are TRBV28 and TRBJ1-2; D may be TRBD1 (5 bases). Germline assignment: CDR1 MDHEN and CDR2 SYDVKM. This CDR3 has 14 residues. The germline V and J ends were trimmed by 7 bases and 4 bases, with 16 bases remaining between them. CDR3 in DNA: TGTGCCAGCACCCCGCGGGGGGTAAGCTATGGCTACACCTTC. The encoded protein is CASTPRGVSYGYTF.

This clone was seen many times. The V and J genes are TRBV30 and TRBJ2-3; 8 bases align to TRBD1. CDR3 length equals 13 residues. V lost 0 bases and J lost 11; bases outside the gene matches: 7. Germline values: CDR1 GTSNPN, CDR2 SVGIG (reference sequence). CDR3 loop: CAWSVIWGTGQYF. As DNA, the CDR3 is TGTGCCTGGAGTGTAATTTGGGGGACAGGGCAGTATTTT.

This clone was counted at least ten times. The V and J genes are TRBV6-1 and TRBJ1-1; 10 bases agree with TRBD1. CDR3 size: 15 residues. The ends lost 2 bases at V and 3 bases at J; junction bases unmatched: 3. Germline loops: CDR1 MNHNS, CDR2 SASEGT. The CDR3 loop reads CASSEQTGGYTEAFF. DNA for the CDR3: TGTGCCAGCAGTGAACAGACAGGGGGCTACACTGAAGCTTTCTTT.

Ten or more counts support this clone. V gene TRBV6-2 or TRBV6-3 combines with J gene TRBJ2-1; D is uncertain. This CDR3 is built from 13 residues. The germline V and J ends were trimmed by 4 bases and 7 bases, with 11 bases remaining between them. Germline V gene sequence: CDR1 MNHEY, CDR2 SVGEGT. CDR3 amino acids: CASSSPPPNEQFF. DNA for the CDR3: TGTGCCAGCAGTTCTCCTCCCCCTAATGAGCAGTTCTTC.

This clone has a count of ten or more. The rearrangement uses TRBV12-3 or TRBV12-4 and TRBJ1-3; D is unclear. CDR3 length equals 15 residues. Trimming removed 4 bases at V and 4 bases at J, with 14 bases between. In nucleotides, the CDR3 is TGTGCCAGCAGTTCCCTGGGGAGTGGGGGAAACACCATATATTTT. Its protein product is CASSSLGSGGNTIYF.

In regard to this clone: No conserved phenylalanine or tryptophan ends this CDR3, so it is likely a read error. The chain uses TRBV3-1 and TRBJ1-6, with D unclear. This CDR3 spans 14 amino acids. Trimming pared 0 bases from V and 8 bases from J, leaving 8 bases between. The germline V gene has CDR1 LGHDT and CDR2 YNNKEL (reference sequence). The CDR3 spells CASSQDVGDSPLHL. The CDR3 DNA sequence: TGTGCCAGCAGCCAAGATGTTGGGGATTCACCCCTCCACCTT.

This clone was detected many times. A much larger clone lies one base from this, so it may be a read error. The DNA is left out, because the CDR3 cannot be placed on it with certainty; the CDR3 is given as TCRdb lists it. The chain employs TRBV2 and TRBJ2-1; TRBD1, the table's D call, was not compared with the DNA. Germline assignment: CDR1 SNHLY and CDR2 FYNNEI. The CDR3 is made up of 15 amino acids, end residues included. The CDR3 sequence is CASSGVGQGTGEQLF.

Points on this clone: Since a much larger clone is just one base distant, this may be a read error. The sample contains more than one DNA sequence encoding this CDR3. The J gene is TRBJ2-4, the V gene TRBV10-2; D call uncertain. CDR3 length: 14 residues. The germline V and J ends were trimmed by 5 bases and 6 bases, with 14 bases remaining between them. The V gene's germline CDR1 is WSHSY and CDR2 SAAADI. CDR3 nucleotides: TGCGCCAGCAGTACGCTGCGAGAATCAAACATTCAGTACTTC. Translating gives CASSTLRESNIQYF.

This clone was recorded a few times. The rearrangement links TRBV28 to TRBJ2-7; D gene ambiguous. V lost 10 bases, J lost 2 bases, and 12 bases lay in between. CDR3 size: 12 residues. Germline CDR1 and CDR2: MDHEN and SYDVKM. In DNA form, the CDR3 reads TGTGCCAACTGCCTGAAAGCCTACGAGCAGTACTTC. This sequence encodes CANCLKAYEQYF.

Comment on this clone: Germline is not matched at one junction end, which may reflect a read error. The chain couples TRBV28 to TRBJ1-2; D remains unclear. The CDR3 sequence is 14 residues long. The germline CDR1 and CDR2 sequences are MDHEN and SYDVKM. In nucleotides, the CDR3 is TGTTCCAGCAGTTTGGTCGGCGGGAACTATGGCTACACCTTC. As protein: CSSSLVGGNYGYTF.

This clone was observed at least ten times. This chain connects TRBV28 to TRBJ1-6; D remains ambiguous. The CDR3 contains 14 residues. Germline CDR1 MDHEN, CDR2 SYDVKM. V lost 3 bases to trimming and J lost 9 bases, with 12 bases between them. The CDR3 loop is CASSFLRESSPLHF. For the CDR3, the DNA is TGTGCCAGCAGTTTTTTGAGGGAGTCTTCACCCCTCCACTTT. Full variable domain (rest looked up from reference TRBV28 and TRBJ1-6): DVKVTQSSRYLVKRTGEKVFLECVQDMDHENMFWYRQDPGLGLRLIYFSYDVKMKEKGDIPEGYSVSREKKERFSLILESASTNQTSMYLCASSFLRESSPLHFGNGTRLTVT.

This clone was counted many times. The chain joins TRBV7-3 to TRBJ2-3; D is tentatively TRBD1 or TRBD2 (5 bases each). The CDR3 is made up of 14 amino acids. With 5 bases removed from V and 2 bases from J, the gap between germline ends came to 11 bases. Germline V gene lookup returns CDR1 SGHTA and CDR2 FQGTGA. CDR3: CASSLGAVTDTQYF. DNA for the CDR3: TGTGCCAGCAGCCTCGGGGCAGTCACAGATACGCAGTATTTT.

A remark on this clone: A much larger clone lies one base from this, so it may be a read error. This sample also contains other DNA sequences that code for the same CDR3. The chain combines TRBV7-3 with TRBJ2-2; D possibly corresponds to TRBD2 (7 bases). The germline V gene encodes CDR1 SGHTA and CDR2 FQGTGA. The CDR3 has 19 amino acids. The V end was cut by 1 base, the J end by 0 bases, with 18 bases between. The chain's CDR3 is CASSLRLAGGGTNTGELFF. The CDR3 DNA reads as TGTGCCAGCAGCTTAAGACTAGCCGGGGGCGGGACGAACACCGGGGAGCTGTTTTTT.

This clone was found many times. V is TRBV2 and J is TRBJ1-4; a weak D match, TRBD1 (5 bases). The CDR3 extends over 13 amino acids. CDR1 is SNHLY, CDR2 FYNNEI, per germline. V gave up 6 bases and J gave up 8 bases, with 13 bases separating them. As DNA, the CDR3 is TGTGCCAGCAGGGTCGGGGCAGCCGAAAAACTGTTTTTT. As protein: CASRVGAAEKLFF.

This clone occurred many times. The CDR3 loop reads CASSMRGLNQPQHF. The CDR3 DNA reads as TGTGCCAGTAGTATGCGGGGTTTGAATCAGCCCCAGCATTTT. The chain is built from TRBV19 and TRBJ1-5; D call uncertain. The ends were cut back, 3 bases at V and 4 bases at J, with 10 bases in the middle. Looked up from germline, CDR1 is LNHDA and CDR2 is SQIVND (reference sequence). CDR3 size: 14 residues.

A note on this clone: The junction shows a germline mismatch at one end, possibly a read error. This chain connects TRBV6-1 to TRBJ1-5; 7 bases map to TRBD1. The CDR3 totals 12 residues. The germline V gene has CDR1 MNHNS and CDR2 SASEGT. The CDR3: CASSQGGQHQHF. The CDR3 coding sequence is TGTGCCAGTAGTCAGGGGGGTCAGCACCAGCATTTT.

The rearrangement links TRBV27 to TRBJ2-2, with TRBD1 identical over 7 bases. Germline values: CDR1 MNHEY, CDR2 SMNVEV (reference sequence). CDR3 length equals 15 residues. V shed 8 bases and J 0 bases; nucleotides not matched to a gene: 6. CDR3 residues: CASGPGQPNTGELFF. The CDR3 bases are TGTGCCAGCGGTCCGGGACAGCCGAACACCGGGGAGCTGTTTTTT.

This chain uses TRBV30 with TRBJ1-2; D uncertain. Trimming pared 0 bases from V and 8 bases from J, leaving 13 bases between. This CDR3 has 13 residues. Germline assignment: CDR1 GTSNPN and CDR2 SVGIG (reference sequence). The CDR3 reads CAWSVQGAVGYTF. As DNA, the CDR3 is TGTGCCTGGAGTGTACAAGGAGCCGTGGGCTACACCTTC.

As concerns this clone: The sample carries other DNA sequences with the same CDR3. This sequence joins TRBV7-9 and TRBJ2-5, with 8 bases that match TRBD2. Germline CDR1 is SEHNR and CDR2 is FQNEAQ (reference sequence). Trimming cost V 5 bases and J 5 bases; bases outside gene matches: 10. There are 15 residues in the CDR3. The CDR3 DNA reads TGTGCCAGCAGCCCGACGGGGGGGGGCCGGGAGACCCAGTACTTC. This translates into CASSPTGGGRETQYF.

This clone was detected ten times or more. V gene TRBV4-1 combines with J gene TRBJ2-2; 8 bases agree with TRBD2. V was pared by 1 base and J by 4 bases, with 2 bases of the junction left unmatched. Germline assignment: CDR1 MGHRA and CDR2 YSYEKL. CDR3 length: 15 amino acids. The CDR3 region has the DNA TGCGCCAGCAGCCAAGGGCGGGGGGCCACCGGGGAGCTGTTTTTT. Translated, it gives CASSQGRGATGELFF.

There are many counts of this clone. This chain joins TRBV6-1 and TRBJ1-5; tentatively, D is TRBD1 (6 bases). Germline V gives CDR1 MNHNS, CDR2 SASEGT. Trimming removed 4 bases from V and 7 bases from J, with 17 bases in between. The CDR3 totals 15 residues. The CDR3 region is CASSVIGGGVQPQHF. The CDR3 coding sequence is TGTGCCAGCAGTGTCATCGGAGGGGGGGTACAGCCCCAGCATTTT.

Ten or more counts support this clone. The chain combines TRBV6-1 with TRBJ1-5; 7 positions agree with TRBD1. After removal of 7 bases from V and 7 bases from J, the junction contained 10 bases not matched to a gene. This CDR3 is 14 amino acids long. The germline gives CDR1 MNHNS, CDR2 SASEGT. This CDR3 is CASTSTGKDQPQHF. The CDR3 region has the DNA TGTGCCAGCACCTCGACAGGGAAGGACCAGCCCCAGCATTTT.

Ten or more counts support this clone. The gene calls are TRBV6-1 and TRBJ2-2, with no clear D. The CDR3 runs to 15 residues. Germline assignment: CDR1 MNHNS and CDR2 SASEGT. Trimming left V 4 bases short and J 6 bases short, with 15 bases between. The CDR3 is CASSGTRPWAGELFF. The CDR3 region has the DNA TGTGCCAGCAGTGGCACCCGCCCTTGGGCCGGGGAGCTGTTTTTT.

This clone was seen repeatedly, ten times or more. The CDR3, as DNA: TGTGCCAGCAGTCCCGAAAGGGACGGTTATAATGAAAAACTGTTTTTT. Protein product: CASSPERDGYNEKLFF. V usage is TRBV6-2 or TRBV6-3 and J usage is TRBJ1-4, with D perhaps matching TRBD1 (5 bases). The V end lost 5 bases, the J end lost 4 bases, and 17 bases lay between the germline ends. From germline, CDR1 is MNHEY and CDR2 SVGEGT. The CDR3 contains 16 residues.

The CDR3 region is CASSASGVMGTGELFF. CDR3 bases: TGTGCCAGCAGCGCGTCGGGGGTGATGGGGACCGGGGAGCTGTTTTTT. The genes are TRBV9 and TRBJ2-2; the D gene is possibly TRBD2 (6 bases). The CDR3 is made up of 16 amino acids. Trimming left V 3 bases short and J 5 bases short, with 17 bases between. Germline assignment: CDR1 SGDLS and CDR2 YYNGEE.

A note on this clone: A much bigger clone sits one base away, suggesting this may be a read error. The rearrangement uses TRBV9 and TRBJ2-2; possibly TRBD1 or TRBD2 for D (5 bases each). The V and J ends lost 2 bases and 6 bases respectively, with 14 bases between them. CDR3 length: 15 amino acids. Germline CDR1 SGDLS, CDR2 YYNGEE. The CDR3 nucleotides are TGTGCCAGCAGCGTCGCTACCGGGGCCTCCGGGGAGCTGTTTTTT. This codes for CASSVATGASGELFF.

The chain uses TRBV20-1 and TRBJ2-2; the match to TRBD1 covers 9 bases. There are 17 residues in the CDR3. CDR1 is DFQATT, CDR2 SNEGSKA, per germline (reference sequence). The V and J ends lost 0 bases and 5 bases, in that order; junction bases with no gene match: 10. CDR3 in amino acids: CSARDRSTGTGTGELFF. The CDR3 coding sequence is TGCAGTGCTAGAGATCGATCGACAGGGACAGGGACCGGGGAGCTGTTTTTT.